These 32 T cell receptor beta chains were sequenced from one sample in a study of graft-versus-host responses after intestinal transplantation. Only in-frame clones appear in the TCRdb table, and some are missing; sequencing was by immunoSEQ multiplex PCR. This sample has around 97,000 clones, with 91% found just once. No cognate antigen is known for these TCRs. This specimen was unstimulated CD4+ T cells sorted from spleen or lymph node cells, taken before transplant. These receptors came from a human donor who was the organ donor for an intestinal transplant.

The rearrangement links TRBV11-3 to TRBJ2-2; D may be TRBD1 (6 bases). Trimming cost V 1 base and J 4 bases, with 10 bases left between them. The germline gives CDR1 SGHNT, CDR2 YENEEA. This CDR3 region has 15 residues. In DNA form, the CDR3 reads TGTGCCAGCAGCTTAGGTGGGACAATCACCGGGGAGCTGTTTTTT. Encoded protein: CASSLGGTITGELFF.

The rearrangement uses TRBV5-1 and TRBJ2-2, with D maybe TRBD1 (5 bases). There are 15 residues in the CDR3. The germline V and J ends were trimmed by 0 bases and 4 bases, with 10 bases remaining between them. The V gene's germline CDR1 is SGHRS and CDR2 YFSETQ. CDR3 region: CASSLGRASTGELFF. The DNA for the CDR3 is TGCGCCAGCAGCTTGGGCAGGGCGAGCACCGGGGAGCTGTTTTTT.

The rearrangement joins TRBV7-2 to TRBJ2-7, with 7 bases identical to TRBD2. Losses at the gene ends were 5 bases for V and 0 bases for J; bases not matched to a gene: 7. The V gene's germline CDR1 is SGHTA and CDR2 FQGNSA. The CDR3 is 15 amino acids. The CDR3 region is CASSLSAGSSYEQYF. The DNA of the CDR3 is TGTGCCAGCAGCCTTTCAGCGGGGAGCTCCTACGAGCAGTACTTC.

The chain links TRBV7-2 to TRBJ1-2, with 12 bases that match TRBD1. CDR3 length: 15 residues. Germline V gives CDR1 SGHTA, CDR2 FQGNSA. J lost 6 bases, V lost 2 bases, and 4 bases had no gene match. DNA of the CDR3: TGTGCCAGCAGCTTAACCCGGGACAGGGGGCATGGCTACACCTTC. This gives the protein CASSLTRDRGHGYTF.

This clone was recorded once. The J gene is TRBJ1-2, the V gene TRBV9; 7 bases line up with TRBD1. Germline V gene data show CDR1 as SGDLS and CDR2 as YYNGEE. Unmatched junction bases numbered 1, after V lost 3 bases and J lost 2 bases. The CDR3 sequence is 13 residues long. In DNA form, the CDR3 reads TGTGCCAGCAGCGAGGGACAGAACTATGGCTACACCTTC. It yields the protein CASSEGQNYGYTF.

J is TRBJ1-2 and V is TRBV4-3; unclear D gene. Trimming removed 1 base at V and 2 bases at J, with 8 bases between. The CDR3 spans 14 residues. CDR1 is LGHNA and CDR2 is YSLEER in the germline V gene. CDR3 residues: CASSQVLANYGYTF. The CDR3 DNA reads as TGCGCCAGCAGCCAAGTCTTGGCCAACTATGGCTACACCTTC.

V usage is TRBV2 and J usage is TRBJ1-5, with TRBD1 matching 7 bases. The germline V gene encodes CDR1 SNHLY and CDR2 FYNNEI. The CDR3 contains 13 residues. V lost 6 bases to trimming and J lost 7 bases; unmatched junction nucleotides: 6. In nucleotides, the CDR3 is TGTGCCAGCAGCGGAGACAGGGCCCAGCCCCAGCATTTT. Encoded protein: CASSGDRAQPQHF.

The chain joins TRBV7-2 to TRBJ1-2; maybe TRBD1 (5 bases). This CDR3 spans 12 amino acids. CDR1 SGHTA and CDR2 FQGNSA come from the germline V gene. With 3 bases removed from V and 8 bases from J, the gap between germline ends came to 10 bases. This CDR3 reads CASSFRGEGYTF. The CDR3 DNA sequence: TGTGCCAGCAGCTTTAGGGGCGAGGGCTACACCTTC.

This clone has only one observation. The chain joins TRBV5-5 to TRBJ1-1; 8 bases map to TRBD1. J was trimmed by 7 bases and V by 5 bases; bases with no gene match: 4. CDR3 length: 12 residues. The germline CDR1 and CDR2 sequences are SGHKS and YYEKEE (reference sequence). CDR3 sequence: CASRAGGFEAFF. DNA for the CDR3: TGTGCCAGCAGGGCAGGGGGCTTTGAAGCTTTCTTT.

The chain couples TRBV11-1 to TRBJ2-5, with D perhaps TRBD2 (7 bases). Deletions cut 5 bases from V and 3 bases from J, with 10 bases between. The CDR3 runs 13 residues. Per the germline V gene, CDR1 is SGHAT and CDR2 is FQDESV (reference sequence). CDR3 in amino acids: CASSGGAEETQYF. Here the CDR3 DNA reads TGTGCCAGCAGCGGGGGGGCGGAAGAGACCCAGTACTTC.

The J gene is TRBJ1-6, the V gene TRBV5-8, with D possibly being TRBD1 (5 bases). The V end was cut by 1 base, the J end by 13 bases, with 12 bases between. Germline V lookup: CDR1 SGHTS, CDR2 YDEGEE. The CDR3 is 13 amino acids. CDR3 residues: CASSLNHRWPLHF. The DNA for the CDR3 is TGTGCCAGCAGCTTGAATCACAGGTGGCCCCTCCACTTT.

The chain has TRBV4-1 and TRBJ2-1, with D maybe TRBD1 (5 bases). The V gene lost 5 bases and the J gene lost 8 bases, with 16 bases spanning the gap. CDR3 size: 14 residues. Looked up from germline, CDR1 is MGHRA and CDR2 is YSYEKL. This CDR3 is CASSAQDLFDEQFF. CDR3 sequence (DNA): TGCGCCAGCAGCGCACAGGATCTTTTTGATGAGCAGTTCTTC.

This chain joins TRBV4-1 and TRBJ1-2; D gene uncertain. The germline V gene encodes CDR1 MGHRA and CDR2 YSYEKL. V lost 3 bases and J 1 base, leaving 18 bases between the germline ends. This CDR3 comprises 17 residues. The CDR3 region is CASSQGFRVGINYGYTF. The CDR3 DNA reads TGCGCCAGCAGCCAGGGGTTTAGGGTCGGGATTAACTATGGCTACACCTTC.

The rearrangement links TRBV2 to TRBJ1-5; D gene uncertain. The V and J ends lost 3 bases and 4 bases respectively, with 7 bases between them. This CDR3 is built from 13 residues. The V gene's germline CDR1 is SNHLY and CDR2 FYNNEI. The CDR3 nucleotides are TGTGCCAGCAGTGACTGGCCGAATCAGCCCCAGCATTTT. Translated, it gives CASSDWPNQPQHF.

This chain uses TRBV28 with TRBJ2-3; D is possibly TRBD1 (6 bases). This CDR3 is 14 amino acids long. V was pared by 6 bases and J by 2 bases, with 12 bases between. Germline V gives CDR1 MDHEN, CDR2 SYDVKM. The CDR3 spells CASRLNRATDTQYF. In nucleotides, the CDR3 is TGTGCCAGCAGATTAAACAGGGCCACAGATACGCAGTATTTT.

The J gene is TRBJ1-1, the V gene TRBV5-6; D remains ambiguous. Germline V CDR1 and CDR2: SGHDT, YYEEEE. V was trimmed by 1 base and J by 4 bases, leaving 23 bases between them. This CDR3 comprises 18 residues. CDR3 protein: CASSLFLGLDLGSTEAFF. For the CDR3, the DNA is TGTGCCAGCAGCTTGTTTTTGGGCCTGGATTTAGGTAGCACTGAAGCTTTCTTT.

This sequence joins TRBV11-2 and TRBJ2-5; D unclear. Trimming took 5 bases from V and 2 from J, leaving 12 bases between them. The length of the CDR3 is 14 residues. CDR1 is SGHAT, CDR2 FQNNGV, per germline. The CDR3 is CASSPRAIQETQYF. The CDR3 DNA sequence: TGTGCCAGCAGCCCTCGCGCTATACAAGAGACCCAGTACTTC.

CDR3 sequence (DNA): TGCGCCAGCAGGACCGGACAGGGGGAAGTTTGGACTGAAGCTTTCTTT. This codes for CASRTGQGEVWTEAFF. The chain is built from TRBV10-2 and TRBJ1-1, with 10 bases that match TRBD1. CDR3 size: 16 residues. Germline V gives CDR1 WSHSY, CDR2 SAAADI. Losses at the gene ends were 6 bases for V and 5 bases for J; bases not matched to a gene: 12.

This clone occurred once. The rearrangement joins TRBV4-1 to TRBJ2-1, with D perhaps matching TRBD1 (6 bases). In germline, CDR1 is MGHRA, CDR2 YSYEKL. The ends were cut back, 2 bases at V and 5 bases at J, with 7 bases in the middle. The CDR3 consists of 13 residues. CDR3 loop: CASSQPGDNEQFF. For the CDR3, the DNA is TGCGCCAGCAGCCAACCAGGGGACAATGAGCAGTTCTTC.

V usage is TRBV4-3 and J usage is TRBJ2-1, with no clear D. In germline, CDR1 is LGHNA, CDR2 YSLEER. The CDR3 has 12 amino acids. V lost 3 bases, J lost 7 bases, and 7 bases lay in between. CDR3 residues: CASSHGRNEQFF. In DNA form, the CDR3 reads TGCGCCAGCAGCCATGGCAGGAATGAGCAGTTCTTC.

The chain recombines TRBV5-5 with TRBJ1-4; no clear D. Germline CDR1 is SGHKS and CDR2 is YYEKEE (reference sequence). This CDR3 is built from 12 residues. V was shortened by 5 bases and J by 3 bases, with 5 bases between the two germline ends. The CDR3 is CASSPSNEKLFF. CDR3 nucleotide sequence: TGTGCCAGCAGTCCATCTAATGAAAAACTGTTTTTT.

The gene calls are TRBV4-1 and TRBJ2-7; TRBD1 agrees at 9 bases. With 1 base clipped from V and 1 base from J, the junction kept 2 bases outside the gene matches. CDR3 size: 15 residues. Germline loops: CDR1 MGHRA, CDR2 YSYEKL. In DNA form, the CDR3 reads TGCGCCAGCAGCCAAGGGACAGGGGAATCCTACGAGCAGTACTTC. It yields the protein CASSQGTGESYEQYF.

V is TRBV7-9 and J is TRBJ1-5; no reliable D call. The CDR3 extends over 17 amino acids. Per germline, CDR1 SEHNR and CDR2 FQNEAQ (reference sequence). V shed 1 base and J shed 4 bases, with 17 bases lying between them. CDR3 bases: TGTGCCAGCAGCTTAGGAACCAGGAGGGCGCGGAATCAGCCCCAGCATTTT. Translated, it gives CASSLGTRRARNQPQHF.

The chain is built from TRBV4-3 and TRBJ2-6; TRBD1 matches 7 bases. The CDR3 is made up of 17 amino acids. CDR1 LGHNA and CDR2 YSLEER come from the germline V gene. V lost 4 bases and J lost 4; bases outside the gene matches: 10. In DNA, the CDR3 is TGCGCCAGCAGCCCCGCTGGGGCGGACAGGGGGGCCAACGTCCTGACTTTC. Amino acid sequence: CASSPAGADRGANVLTF.

The V call is TRBV4-1, the J call TRBJ1-2; 7 nucleotides agree with TRBD1. Germline loops: CDR1 MGHRA, CDR2 YSYEKL. The junction had 6 bases not matched to a gene; V was cut back by 1 base and J by 4 bases. The CDR3 runs to 15 residues. This CDR3 is CASSQGTGVGYGYTF. CDR3 bases: TGCGCCAGCAGCCAAGGTACAGGGGTTGGCTATGGCTACACCTTC.

The chain uses TRBV6-5 and TRBJ1-2; D might be TRBD1 (6 bases). Germline CDR1 and CDR2: MNHEY and SVGAGI. The CDR3 has 14 residues. Trimming pared 7 bases from V and 4 bases from J, leaving 16 bases between. DNA of the CDR3: TGTGCCAGCACCCCGAGGGGGACGCCCTATGGCTACACCTTC. Its translation: CASTPRGTPYGYTF.

The CDR3 bases are TGTGCCAGCAGCCAAGCGGAGGGGGATACGCAGTATTTT. Its translation is CASSQAEGDTQYF. The chain recombines TRBV4-2 with TRBJ2-3; maybe TRBD2 (6 bases). Trimming removed 1 base from V and 6 bases from J, with 8 bases in between. Germline V gene lookup returns CDR1 LGHNA and CDR2 YNFKEQ. This CDR3 comprises 13 residues.

The chain has TRBV30 and TRBJ2-3; 8 bases are shared with TRBD2. Trimming removed 8 bases from V and 6 bases from J; junction bases left unmatched: 7. Germline values: CDR1 GTSNPN, CDR2 SVGIG (reference sequence). CDR3 size: 12 residues. The CDR3 coding sequence is TGTGCCGGGGGCGGGGGGACGGATACGCAGTATTTT. Protein sequence: CAGGGGTDTQYF.

This clone came up once. This sequence joins TRBV19 and TRBJ2-3, with 7 bases that match TRBD1. This CDR3 has 19 residues. With 3 bases clipped from V and 10 bases from J, the junction kept 25 bases outside the gene matches. Germline lookup yields CDR1 LNHDA and CDR2 SQIVND (reference sequence). CDR3 nucleotide sequence: TGTGCCAGTAGTATCAGGGGCCTGGGAACAGGGGCCCCCACTACCGCGCAGTATTTT. Translated, it gives CASSIRGLGTGAPTTAQYF. Based on the CDR3 plus reference TRBV19 and TRBJ2-3, the full variable domain is DGGITQSPKYLFRKEGQNVTLSCEQNLNHDAMYWYRQDPGQGLRLIYYSQIVNDFQKGDIAEGYSVSREKKESFPLTVTSAQKNPTAFYLCASSIRGLGTGAPTTAQYFGPGTRLTVL.

This chain connects TRBV27 to TRBJ2-7; tentatively, D is TRBD2 (5 bases). Trimming left V 6 bases short and J 2 bases short, with 8 bases between. Germline V gene lookup returns CDR1 MNHEY and CDR2 SMNVEV (reference sequence). The CDR3 loop spans 12 amino acids. The CDR3 reads CASRRVPYEQYF. The CDR3 DNA sequence: TGTGCCAGCAGGAGGGTACCCTACGAGCAGTACTTC.

This clone was seen only a few times. The chain uses TRBV10-3 and TRBJ2-1; 7 bases match TRBD2. The V segment lost 4 bases and the J segment 8 bases; nucleotides outside the gene matches: 8. Germline V gene data show CDR1 as ENHRY and CDR2 as SYGVKD. The CDR3 totals 14 residues. This chain's CDR3 is CAISGAGLGDEQFF. The CDR3 DNA reads TGTGCCATCAGTGGAGCGGGACTGGGTGATGAGCAGTTCTTC.

This rearrangement joins TRBV11-3 to TRBJ1-1; D possibly corresponds to TRBD1 (5 bases). The V gene's germline CDR1 is SGHNT and CDR2 YENEEA. The CDR3 covers 13 residues. The V end lost 3 bases, the J end lost 1 base, and 6 bases lay between the germline ends. This chain's CDR3 is CASSFGQNTEAFF. In DNA form, the CDR3 reads TGTGCCAGCAGCTTCGGACAGAACACTGAAGCTTTCTTT.